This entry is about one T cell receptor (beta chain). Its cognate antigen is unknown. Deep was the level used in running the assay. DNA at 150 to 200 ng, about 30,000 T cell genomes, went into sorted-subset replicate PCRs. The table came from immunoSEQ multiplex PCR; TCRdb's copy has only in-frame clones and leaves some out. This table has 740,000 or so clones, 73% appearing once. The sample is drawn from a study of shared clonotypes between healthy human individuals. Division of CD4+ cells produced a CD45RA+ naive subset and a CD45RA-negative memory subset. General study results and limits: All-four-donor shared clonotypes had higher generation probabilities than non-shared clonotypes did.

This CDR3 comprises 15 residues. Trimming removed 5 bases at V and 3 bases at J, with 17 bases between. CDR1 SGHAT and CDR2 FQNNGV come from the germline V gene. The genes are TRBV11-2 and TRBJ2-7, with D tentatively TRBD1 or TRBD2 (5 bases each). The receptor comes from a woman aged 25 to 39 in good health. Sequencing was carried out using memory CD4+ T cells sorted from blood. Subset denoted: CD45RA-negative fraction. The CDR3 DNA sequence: TGTGCCAGCAGCGGTACTGACAGTGGGGGCTACGAGCAGTACTTC. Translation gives CASSGTDSGGYEQYF.